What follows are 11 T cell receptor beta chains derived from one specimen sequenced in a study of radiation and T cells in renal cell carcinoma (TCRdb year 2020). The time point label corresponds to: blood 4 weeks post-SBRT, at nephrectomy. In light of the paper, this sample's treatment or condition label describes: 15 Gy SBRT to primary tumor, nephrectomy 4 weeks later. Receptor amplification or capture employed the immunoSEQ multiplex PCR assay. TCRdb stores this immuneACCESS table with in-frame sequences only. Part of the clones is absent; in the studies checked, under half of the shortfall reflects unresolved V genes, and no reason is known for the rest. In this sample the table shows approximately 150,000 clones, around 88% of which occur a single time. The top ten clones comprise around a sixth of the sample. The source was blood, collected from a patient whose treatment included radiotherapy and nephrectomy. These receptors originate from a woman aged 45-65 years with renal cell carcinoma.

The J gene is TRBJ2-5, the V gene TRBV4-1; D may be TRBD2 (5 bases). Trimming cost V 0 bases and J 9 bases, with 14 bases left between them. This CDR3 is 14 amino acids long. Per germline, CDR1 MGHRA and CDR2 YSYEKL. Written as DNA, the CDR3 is TGCGCCAGCAGCCAAGATGCTAGCCCTGTAGCCCAGTACTTC. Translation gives CASSQDASPVAQYF.

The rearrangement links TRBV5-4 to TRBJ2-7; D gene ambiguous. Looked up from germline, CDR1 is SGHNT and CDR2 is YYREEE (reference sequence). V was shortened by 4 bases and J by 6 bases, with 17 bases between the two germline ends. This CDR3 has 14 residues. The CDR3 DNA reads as TGTGCCAGCAGCGCAATAGGCTTTAACTCCGAGCAGTACTTC. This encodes CASSAIGFNSEQYF.

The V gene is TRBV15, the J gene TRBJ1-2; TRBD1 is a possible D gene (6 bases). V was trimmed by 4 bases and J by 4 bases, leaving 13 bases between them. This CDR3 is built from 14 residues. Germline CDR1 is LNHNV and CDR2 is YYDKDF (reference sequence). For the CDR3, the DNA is TGTGCCACCAGCATGGGGACACAAAGCTATGGCTACACCTTC. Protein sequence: CATSMGTQSYGYTF.

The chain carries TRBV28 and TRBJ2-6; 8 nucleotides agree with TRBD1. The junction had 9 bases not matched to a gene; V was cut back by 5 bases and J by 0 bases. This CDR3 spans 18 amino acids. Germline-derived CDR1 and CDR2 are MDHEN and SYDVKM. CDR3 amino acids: CASSEPGQDFSGANVLTF. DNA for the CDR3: TGTGCCAGCAGTGAACCGGGACAGGACTTCTCTGGGGCCAACGTCCTGACTTTC.

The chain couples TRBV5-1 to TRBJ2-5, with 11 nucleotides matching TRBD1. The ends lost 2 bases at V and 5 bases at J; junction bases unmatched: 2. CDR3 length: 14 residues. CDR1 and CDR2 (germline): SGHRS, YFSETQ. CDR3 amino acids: CASSLGQGAETQYF. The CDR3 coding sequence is TGCGCCAGCAGCTTAGGACAGGGGGCTGAGACCCAGTACTTC.

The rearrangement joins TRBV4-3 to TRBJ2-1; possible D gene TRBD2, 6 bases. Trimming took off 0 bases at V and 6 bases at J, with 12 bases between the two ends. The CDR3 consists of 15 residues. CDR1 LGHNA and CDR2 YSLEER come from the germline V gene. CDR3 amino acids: CASSQDLLAANEQFF. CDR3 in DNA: TGCGCCAGCAGCCAAGATCTACTAGCAGCCAATGAGCAGTTCTTC.

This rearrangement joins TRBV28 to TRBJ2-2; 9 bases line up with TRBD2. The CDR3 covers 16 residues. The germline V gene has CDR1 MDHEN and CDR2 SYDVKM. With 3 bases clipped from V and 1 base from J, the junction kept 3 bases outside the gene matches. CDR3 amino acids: CASSFSGRLNTGELFF. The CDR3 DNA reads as TGTGCCAGCAGTTTTAGCGGGAGATTGAACACCGGGGAGCTGTTTTTT.

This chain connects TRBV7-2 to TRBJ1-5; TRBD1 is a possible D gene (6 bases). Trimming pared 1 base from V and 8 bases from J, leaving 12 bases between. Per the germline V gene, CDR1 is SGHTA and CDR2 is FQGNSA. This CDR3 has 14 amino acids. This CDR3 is CASSLVGAQEPQHF. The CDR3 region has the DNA TGTGCCAGCAGCTTAGTGGGGGCACAAGAGCCCCAGCATTTT. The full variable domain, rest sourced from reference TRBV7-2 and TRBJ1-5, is GAGVSQSPSNKVTEKGKDVELRCDPISGHTALYWYRQSLGQGLEFLIYFQGNSAPDKSGLPSDRFSAERTGGSVSTLTIQRTQQEDSAVYLCASSLVGAQEPQHFGDGTRLSIL.

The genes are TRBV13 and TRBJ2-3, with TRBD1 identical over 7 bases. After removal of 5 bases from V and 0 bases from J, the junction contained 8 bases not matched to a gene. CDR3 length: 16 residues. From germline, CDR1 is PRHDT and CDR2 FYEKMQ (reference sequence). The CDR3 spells CASSPGTDPSTDTQYF. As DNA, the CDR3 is TGTGCCAGCAGCCCAGGGACAGATCCAAGCACAGATACGCAGTATTTT.

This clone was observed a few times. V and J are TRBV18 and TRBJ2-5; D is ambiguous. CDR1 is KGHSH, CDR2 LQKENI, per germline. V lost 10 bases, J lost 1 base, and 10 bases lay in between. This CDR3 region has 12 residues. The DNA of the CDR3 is TGTGCCACCACGGGCTCCCAAGAGACCCAGTACTTC. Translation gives CATTGSQETQYF.

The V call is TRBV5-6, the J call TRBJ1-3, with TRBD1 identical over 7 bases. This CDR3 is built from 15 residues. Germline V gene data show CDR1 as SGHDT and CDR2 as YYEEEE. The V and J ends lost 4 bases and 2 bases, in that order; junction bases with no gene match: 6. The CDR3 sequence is CASSKRTGTGNTIYF. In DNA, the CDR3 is TGTGCCAGCAGCAAAAGGACAGGAACTGGAAACACCATATATTTT.